These T cell receptor beta chains were read from a single sample in a study of shared clonotypes between healthy human individuals. Repertoires were generated with immunoSEQ multiplex PCR, while TCRdb's copy carries only in-frame clones and drops some. This table holds approximately 340,000 clones, around two thirds found once. The sample consisted of memory CD4+ T cells sorted from blood. Every receptor here comes from a young man in good health. Both conserved end residues are part of each CDR3. D genes are given only for firm matches. Size is omitted from some rows. Given values are once, few, many or a class for expanded clones.

>TRBV2|TRBJ2-1|few|-
TGTGCCAGCAGTGCTTCAGGACGATACAATGAGCAGTTCTTC
CASSASGRYNEQFF
>TRBV6-1|TRBJ1-1|many|-
TGTGCCAGGAGAAAGTTCGACGAAATGAACACTGAAGCTTTCTTT
CARRKFDEMNTEAFF
>TRBV5-1|TRBJ2-2|-|-
TGCGCCAGCAGCTTGGGAAGGGCGAGCACCGGGGAGCTGTTTTTT
CASSLGRASTGELFF
>TRBV11-2|TRBJ2-7|-|TRBD2
TGTGCCAGCAGTCCTAGCGGGATCGCCGAGCAGTACTTC
CASSPSGIAEQYF
>TRBV20-1|TRBJ2-1|-|-
TGCAAGGGAACAGGTTACAATGAGCAGTTCTTC
CKGTGYNEQFF
>TRBV2|TRBJ2-7|-|-
TGTGCCAGCAGTGTGGACTACGAGCAGTACTTC
CASSVDYEQYF
>TRBV7-9|TRBJ2-7|-|-
TGTGCCAGCAGCTTAGCCGACGAGCAGTACTTC
CASSLADEQYF
>TRBV28|TRBJ1-5|many|-
TGTGCCAGCAGTTATGGGAATCAGCCCCAGCATTTT
CASSYGNQPQHF
>TRBV9|TRBJ1-1|-|-
TGTGCCAGCAGCGTAACCCCTCGGGGAGAAACTGAAGCTTTCTTT
CASSVTPRGETEAFF
>TRBV2|TRBJ1-5|-|-
TGTGCCAGCAGTGACGGACAGCCCCTGGGGAGGCCCCAGCATTTT
CASSDGQPLGRPQHF
>TRBV12-5|TRBJ2-1|once|-
TGTGCTAGTGGTTTGGTACTAAGCGGGCTCGATGAGCAGTTCTTC
CASGLVLSGLDEQFF
>TRBV7-6|TRBJ2-1|-|-
TGTGCCAGCAGCAGCGGGCAAAAAACCTACAATGAGCAGTTCTTC
CASSSGQKTYNEQFF
>TRBV5-6|TRBJ2-7|-|TRBD1
TGTGCCAGCAGCTATTGGGACAGGGGGCTAGAGCAGTACTTC
CASSYWDRGLEQYF
>TRBV19|TRBJ2-1|-|TRBD1
TGTGCCAGTACCCACAGGGGAAGCTCCTACAATGAGCAGTTCTTC
CASTHRGSSYNEQFF
>TRBV5-4|TRBJ2-5|once|-
TGTGCCAGCAGCGATAGCGTCCGGGAGACCCAGTACTTC
CASSDSVRETQYF
>TRBV25-1|TRBJ1-4|-|-
TGTGCCAGCAGTGAAATGATGTTTGGTCCCGAAAAACTGTTTTTT
CASSEMMFGPEKLFF
>TRBV7-9|TRBJ1-2|few|-
TGTGCCAGCAGCTTAGCGAGGGCAGGGAACTATGGCTACACCTTC
CASSLARAGNYGYTF
>TRBV11-2|TRBJ2-3|-|-
TGTGCCAGCAGCTTATCGGGAGCCCGACTCACCGATACGCAGTATTTT
CASSLSGARLTDTQYF
>TRBV2|TRBJ2-3|-|TRBD2
TGTGCCAGCGTGGGGGGACTAGCGGATAGCACAGATACGCAGTATTTT
CASVGGLADSTDTQYF
>TRBV5-1|TRBJ1-1|-|-
TGCGCCAGCAGCACGAAACAGGGAATTAACACTGAAGCTTTCTTT
CASSTKQGINTEAFF
>TRBV6-5|TRBJ2-7|-|-
TGTGCCAGCAGTTACTCGGCAGGCTGGATGGACGAGCAGTACTTC
CASSYSAGWMDEQYF
>TRBV6-1|TRBJ2-7|many|-
TGTGCCAGCAGTGATCTAGCGCTCGAGTACTTC
CASSDLALEYF
>TRBV19|TRBJ1-1|few|TRBD1
TGTGCCAGTAGTATTAGGCCTCAGGGGGCTGAAGCTTTCTTT
CASSIRPQGAEAFF
>TRBV30|TRBJ2-5|-|TRBD2
TGTGCCTGGAGTGTAGGGACTAGCGGACAAGAGACCCAGTACTTC
CAWSVGTSGQETQYF
>TRBV27|TRBJ2-1|-|TRBD2
TGTGCCAGCAGTACCCTAACAGGGACTAGCGAATCCTACAATGAGCAGTTCTTC
CASSTLTGTSESYNEQFF
>TRBV27|TRBJ2-7|-|-
TGTGCCAGCAGAACCTTTTTTTCCACCAGCTCCTACGAGCAGTACTTC
CASRTFFSTSSYEQYF
>TRBV5-1|TRBJ1-4|few|-
TGCGCCAGCAGCCGGTCTGGGGTGGAAAAACTGTTTTTT
CASSRSGVEKLFF
>TRBV29-1|TRBJ2-1|-|-
TGCAGCGTTGAAGGAAGGCTAGCGTCGTCCAATGAGCAGTTCTTC
CSVEGRLASSNEQFF
>TRBV2|TRBJ2-6|many|-
TGTGCCAGCAGTTTCCAGGGTACTGGGGCCAACGTCCTGACTTTC
CASSFQGTGANVLTF
>TRBV7-2|TRBJ1-4|-|TRBD1
TGTGCCAGCAGCTGGGACAGGGGGAATGAAAAACTGTTTTTT
CASSWDRGNEKLFF
>TRBV9|TRBJ2-1|-|-
TGTGCCAGCAGCCCCACGCCGAGATACGAGCAGTTCTTC
CASSPTPRYEQFF
>TRBV19|TRBJ1-2|-|TRBD1
TGTGCCAGTAGTCTGGACAGGAGTAACTATGGCTACACCTTC
CASSLDRSNYGYTF
>TRBV5-6|TRBJ1-1|-|TRBD1
TGTGCCAGCAGCTCGAGACAGGGTTGGATGAACACTGAAGCTTTCTTT
CASSSRQGWMNTEAFF
>TRBV25-1|TRBJ1-4|once|-
TGTGCCAGCAGTGAATCCCGGCCAGGACAGAAACTGTTTTTT
CASSESRPGQKLFF
>TRBV6-1|TRBJ2-7|-|-
TGTGCCAGCGCTAGTCTTTACGAGCAGTACTTC
CASASLYEQYF
>TRBV5-1|TRBJ2-3|-|TRBD2
TGCGCCAGCAGCCCGGGACTAGCGGGAGGGCCCGAAGATACGCAGTATTTT
CASSPGLAGGPEDTQYF
>TRBV12-5|TRBJ2-5|-|-
TGTGCTAGTGCCCGGGACACACTACAAGAGACCCAGTACTTC
CASARDTLQETQYF
>TRBV14|TRBJ2-5|-|-
TGTGCCAGCAGCCGAAAGAGAGAGGGACACATTTCCCCAGAGACCCAGTACTTC
CASSRKREGHISPETQYF
>TRBV5-1|TRBJ1-1|-|-
TGCGCCAGCAGCTTGGCCGGGGCGGCGGGCACTGAAGCTTTCTTT
CASSLAGAAGTEAFF
>TRBV20-1|TRBJ1-2|-|-
TGCAGTGTAGTGCAGGGGTTTGGCTACACCTTC
CSVVQGFGYTF